This T cell receptor (beta chain) is from a study of blood T cell repertoires in COVID-19. Generated by immunoSEQ multiplex PCR, the TCRdb table keeps only in-frame clones and is missing some. The sample includes some 120,000 clones, approximately 87% of them seen just once. V shed 6 bases, J shed 3 bases, and the junction held 10 bases outside the gene matches. The germline gives CDR1 MDHEN, CDR2 SYDVKM. The CDR3 length is 16 residues. This TCR came from a woman in her sixties or seventies with acute or convalescent COVID-19. Material for sequencing was peripheral blood. The chain is built from TRBV28 and TRBJ2-1, with 8 bases matching TRBD2. As DNA, the CDR3 is TGTGCCAGCAGCCCCACTAGCGGAGGAGTCTACAATGAGCAGTTCTTC. It translates to CASSPTSGGVYNEQFF.